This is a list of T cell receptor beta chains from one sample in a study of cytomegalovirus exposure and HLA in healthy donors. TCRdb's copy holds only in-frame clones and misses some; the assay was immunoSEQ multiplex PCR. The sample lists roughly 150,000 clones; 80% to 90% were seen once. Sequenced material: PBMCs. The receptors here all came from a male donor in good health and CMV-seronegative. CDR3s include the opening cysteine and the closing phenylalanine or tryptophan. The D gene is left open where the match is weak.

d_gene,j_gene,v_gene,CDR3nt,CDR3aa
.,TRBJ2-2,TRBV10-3,TGTGCCATCAGTTGGCCAGGGGGGCCGTATAACACCGGGGAGCTGTTTTTT,CAISWPGGPYNTGELFF
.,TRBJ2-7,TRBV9,TGTGCCAGCAGCGTAGATCCTGGCGGGCCTTCCTACGAGCAGTACTTC,CASSVDPGGPSYEQYF
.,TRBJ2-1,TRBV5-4,TGTGCCAGCAGCCCATGGGGCAGGGGGGATTACAATGAGCAGTTCTTC,CASSPWGRGDYNEQFF
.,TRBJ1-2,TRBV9,TGTGCCAGCAGCGTAGACGGCTATGGCTACACCTTC,CASSVDGYGYTF
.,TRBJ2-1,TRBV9,TGTGCCAGCAGCTTCGCCAGGGGGGATGAGCAGTTCTTC,CASSFARGDEQFF
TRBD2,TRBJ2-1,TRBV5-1,TGCGCCAGCAGCTTGGCCTCCGGGCTAGCGGGAGTCAATGAGCAGTTCTTC,CASSLASGLAGVNEQFF
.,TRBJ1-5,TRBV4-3,TGCGCCAGCAGCTCACAGGGTACTTTGGCGCCCCAGCATTTT,CASSSQGTLAPQHF
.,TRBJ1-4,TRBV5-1,TGCGCCAGCAGCTTGGAACCAGGGTTGGAAAAACTGTTTTTT,CASSLEPGLEKLFF
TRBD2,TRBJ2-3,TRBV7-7,TGTGCTAGCAGCTTTAGCGGGGACTTCACAGATACGCAGTATTTT,CASSFSGDFTDTQYF
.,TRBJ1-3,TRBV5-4,TGTGCCAGCAGCGCAACACAGGGTGTAGCGGGAAACACCATATATTTT,CASSATQGVAGNTIYF
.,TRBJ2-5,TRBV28,TGTGCCAGCATTAGGTCGGCGGGGTCAGAGACCCAGTACTTC,CASIRSAGSETQYF
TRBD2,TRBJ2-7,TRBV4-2,TGTGCCAGCAGCCAATCAGGTAGCGGGAGCTCCTGGCAGTACTTC,CASSQSGSGSSWQYF
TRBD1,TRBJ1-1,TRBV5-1,TGCGCCAGCAGCTCCCAGACAGGGGACACTGAAGCTTTCTTT,CASSSQTGDTEAFF